One and the same sample provided the 11 T cell receptor beta chains below, sequenced in a study of regulatory T cells in long-lasting Graves disease. The authors built TCR beta libraries using iRepertoire HTBI primers and Arm-PCR of CDR3 regions. TCRdb used MiXCR to reprocess the multiplex PCR reads, holding one entry per CDR3 protein. The sample has some 370,000 distinct CDR3 sequences; 23% are singletons. Stated time point: persistent/refractory GD, antithyroid drugs over 5 years with positive TRAb. Extracted RNA from PBMCs served as the source of the TCR library. This specimen was peripheral blood mononuclear cells (PBMCs), taken when the disease was refractory, from a patient treated with antithyroid drugs. Receptor source: a woman aged 40 to 50 with Graves disease.

This chain links TRBV20-1 with TRBJ2-5; possible D gene TRBD1, 5 bases. Trimming cost V 6 bases and J 3 bases, with 17 bases left between them. The CDR3 spans 14 residues. Germline V gene sequence: CDR1 DFQATT, CDR2 SNEGSKA (reference sequence). CDR3 coding DNA: TGCAGTGCACCGGATTCATCAGGGAAAGAGACCCAGTACTTC. This encodes CSAPDSSGKETQYF.

This clonotype occurred a few times. The rearrangement joins TRBV7-9 to TRBJ2-4, with no clear D. The V gene lost 4 bases and the J gene lost 1 base, with 14 bases spanning the gap. The CDR3 loop spans 16 amino acids. Germline-derived CDR1 and CDR2 are SEHNR and FQNEAQ (reference sequence). The CDR3 loop is CASSSRPVAAKNIQYF. DNA of the CDR3: TGTGCCAGCAGCTCAAGACCGGTCGCGGCCAAAAACATTCAGTACTTC.

This clonotype was observed at least ten times. The J gene is TRBJ2-1, the V gene TRBV28, with 9 bases that match TRBD1. Trimming removed 8 bases from V and 4 bases from J; junction bases left unmatched: 9. CDR1 and CDR2 (germline): MDHEN, SYDVKM. The CDR3 is 15 amino acids. DNA of the CDR3: TGTGCCAGCGTTTTCGGGGACAGGGCTTACAATGAGCAGTTCTTC. It encodes CASVFGDRAYNEQFF.

Comments on this clonotype: The limits of the CDR3 on the DNA are not certain, so only TCRdb's listed CDR3 is given. The rearrangement joins TRBV29-1 to TRBJ2-7; TRBD2, the D gene given by the table, was not confirmed from the DNA. Germline V gene data show CDR1 as SQVTM and CDR2 as ANQGSEA. 11 amino acids form the CDR3, both terminal residues included. CDR3 loop: CSVGTGTREYF.

The rearrangement joins TRBV5-1 to TRBJ2-3; the D gene is possibly TRBD2 (5 bases). The CDR3 length is 14 residues. CDR1 SGHRS and CDR2 YFSETQ come from the germline V gene. V was clipped by 3 bases and J by 7 bases, with 15 bases between them. Here the CDR3 DNA reads TGCGCCAGCAGCTACCGACTAAGTTCGAATACGCAGTATTTT. This encodes CASSYRLSSNTQYF.

V is TRBV28 and J is TRBJ1-1; 7 bases are shared with TRBD1. V lost 8 bases and J lost 6; bases outside the gene matches: 12. This CDR3 has 14 residues. CDR1 and CDR2 from the germline V gene are MDHEN and SYDVKM. The CDR3 region has the DNA TGTGCCAGCGGGGGGTGGGACAGAGCCTCTGAAGCTTTCTTT. Protein: CASGGWDRASEAFF.

This clonotype occurred a few times. This sequence joins TRBV10-3 and TRBJ2-3, with 12 bases identical to TRBD1. Trimming took 5 bases from V and 7 from J; bases not matched to a gene: 4. In germline, CDR1 is ENHRY, CDR2 SYGVKD. CDR3 length equals 14 residues. The CDR3 is CAISLGTGGNTQYF. The CDR3 DNA is TGTGCCATCAGTCTTGGGACAGGGGGCAATACGCAGTATTTT.

This chain joins TRBV20-1 and TRBJ1-5; no clear D. V lost 4 bases and J 3 bases, leaving 13 bases between the germline ends. This CDR3 is 14 amino acids long. CDR1 and CDR2 (germline): DFQATT, SNEGSKA (reference sequence). The CDR3 sequence: CSAKERWDNQPQHF. DNA of the CDR3: TGCAGTGCTAAGGAACGCTGGGACAATCAGCCCCAGCATTTT.

This clonotype was seen many times. One end of the junction varies from germline; a read error may be responsible. This rearrangement joins TRBV28 to TRBJ2-7, with 7 bases aligning to TRBD1. Looked up from germline, CDR1 is MDHEN and CDR2 is SYDVKM. This CDR3 is built from 13 residues. The CDR3 region has the DNA TGTGCCAGCAGTTTAAAGGGGACAGCCCTCATAGACTTC. Translation gives CASSLKGTALIDF.

The chain joins TRBV9 to TRBJ1-3; D not certain. The CDR3 has 13 amino acids. Germline lookup yields CDR1 SGDLS and CDR2 YYNGEE. V was shortened by 4 bases and J by 0 bases, with 5 bases between the two germline ends. The CDR3 DNA is TGTGCCAGCAGCCCTCTCTCTGGAAACACCATATATTTT. Protein sequence: CASSPLSGNTIYF.

The chain has TRBV10-3 and TRBJ2-7; the D gene is possibly TRBD2 (6 bases). Germline CDR1 is ENHRY and CDR2 is SYGVKD. This CDR3 region has 15 residues. The V end lost 3 bases, the J end lost 6 bases, and 18 bases lay between the germline ends. CDR3 in amino acids: CAISDSGRMLGEQYF. DNA of the CDR3: TGTGCCATCAGTGATTCCGGGAGAATGCTCGGCGAGCAGTACTTC.